This TCR beta chain originates from a study of shared clonotypes between healthy human individuals. This clone has just one count. Germline lookup yields CDR1 SGHNT and CDR2 YYREEE (reference sequence). Trimming took off 2 bases at V and 6 bases at J, with 7 bases between the two ends. The CDR3 extends over 12 amino acids. The authors distributed each subset's genomic DNA evenly over several immunoSEQ plates. Sequenced by immunoSEQ multiplex PCR; TCRdb stores in-frame clones only, minus some. The sample has about 1.1 million clones; approximately 80% are singletons. Donors, without exception, were Caucasian adults residing in Nashville, Tennessee.

The receptor was isolated from a man aged 18 to 30 in good health. Some clones in this sample may be carry-over from other donors' samples. This chain joins TRBV5-4 and TRBJ2-3, with a weak D call TRBD2 (5 bases). Source material: memory CD4+ T cells from PBMCs. The subset: CD45RA-negative fraction. CDR3 region: CASSFGLDTQYF. The CDR3, as DNA: TGTGCCAGCAGCTTCGGACTTGATACGCAGTATTTT.